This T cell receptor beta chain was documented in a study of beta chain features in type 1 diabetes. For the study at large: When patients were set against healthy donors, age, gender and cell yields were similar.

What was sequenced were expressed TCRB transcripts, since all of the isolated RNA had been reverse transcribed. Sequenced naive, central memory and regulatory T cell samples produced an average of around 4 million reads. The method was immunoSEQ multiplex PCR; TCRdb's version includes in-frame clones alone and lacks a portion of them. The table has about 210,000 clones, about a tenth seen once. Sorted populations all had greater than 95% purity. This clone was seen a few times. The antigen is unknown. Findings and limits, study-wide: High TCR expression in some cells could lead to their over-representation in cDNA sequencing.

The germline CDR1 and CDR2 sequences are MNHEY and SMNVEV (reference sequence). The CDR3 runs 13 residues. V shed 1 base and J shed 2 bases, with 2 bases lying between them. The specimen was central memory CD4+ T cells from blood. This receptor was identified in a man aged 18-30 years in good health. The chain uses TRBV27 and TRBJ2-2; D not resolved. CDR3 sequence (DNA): TGTGCCAGCAGTTTATTAAACACCGGGGAGCTGTTTTTT. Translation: CASSLLNTGELFF.